The TCR beta chain described here comes from a study of blood T cell repertoires in COVID-19. Study overall: Samples of COVID-19 (acute and convalescent) were obtained from the United States, Italy and Spain. Sources were T cells, B-cell-depleted T cells, or PBMCs; the material itself was cDNA or gDNA.

V gave up 4 bases and J gave up 3 bases; unmatched junction bases: 8. The germline V gene encodes CDR1 LNHNV and CDR2 YYDKDF (reference sequence). The CDR3 has 15 amino acids. Methods used by the authors: Scientists estimated how many nucleated cells there were by amplifying reference gene primers. Profiled with immunoSEQ multiplex PCR; TCRdb holds only in-frame clones, not every one. For V, J and clone size, that table is used; D and trimming come from the DNA. The repertoire holds a few hundred thousand clones, with roughly 84% as singletons. Sequencing used peripheral blood. The clonotype comes from a middle-aged woman who had recovered from COVID-19. This sequence joins TRBV15 and TRBJ1-2, with 7 positions matching TRBD1. This chain's CDR3 is CATSKDPDRDYGYTF. The CDR3 DNA reads TGTGCCACCAGCAAAGACCCCGACAGGGACTATGGCTACACCTTC.